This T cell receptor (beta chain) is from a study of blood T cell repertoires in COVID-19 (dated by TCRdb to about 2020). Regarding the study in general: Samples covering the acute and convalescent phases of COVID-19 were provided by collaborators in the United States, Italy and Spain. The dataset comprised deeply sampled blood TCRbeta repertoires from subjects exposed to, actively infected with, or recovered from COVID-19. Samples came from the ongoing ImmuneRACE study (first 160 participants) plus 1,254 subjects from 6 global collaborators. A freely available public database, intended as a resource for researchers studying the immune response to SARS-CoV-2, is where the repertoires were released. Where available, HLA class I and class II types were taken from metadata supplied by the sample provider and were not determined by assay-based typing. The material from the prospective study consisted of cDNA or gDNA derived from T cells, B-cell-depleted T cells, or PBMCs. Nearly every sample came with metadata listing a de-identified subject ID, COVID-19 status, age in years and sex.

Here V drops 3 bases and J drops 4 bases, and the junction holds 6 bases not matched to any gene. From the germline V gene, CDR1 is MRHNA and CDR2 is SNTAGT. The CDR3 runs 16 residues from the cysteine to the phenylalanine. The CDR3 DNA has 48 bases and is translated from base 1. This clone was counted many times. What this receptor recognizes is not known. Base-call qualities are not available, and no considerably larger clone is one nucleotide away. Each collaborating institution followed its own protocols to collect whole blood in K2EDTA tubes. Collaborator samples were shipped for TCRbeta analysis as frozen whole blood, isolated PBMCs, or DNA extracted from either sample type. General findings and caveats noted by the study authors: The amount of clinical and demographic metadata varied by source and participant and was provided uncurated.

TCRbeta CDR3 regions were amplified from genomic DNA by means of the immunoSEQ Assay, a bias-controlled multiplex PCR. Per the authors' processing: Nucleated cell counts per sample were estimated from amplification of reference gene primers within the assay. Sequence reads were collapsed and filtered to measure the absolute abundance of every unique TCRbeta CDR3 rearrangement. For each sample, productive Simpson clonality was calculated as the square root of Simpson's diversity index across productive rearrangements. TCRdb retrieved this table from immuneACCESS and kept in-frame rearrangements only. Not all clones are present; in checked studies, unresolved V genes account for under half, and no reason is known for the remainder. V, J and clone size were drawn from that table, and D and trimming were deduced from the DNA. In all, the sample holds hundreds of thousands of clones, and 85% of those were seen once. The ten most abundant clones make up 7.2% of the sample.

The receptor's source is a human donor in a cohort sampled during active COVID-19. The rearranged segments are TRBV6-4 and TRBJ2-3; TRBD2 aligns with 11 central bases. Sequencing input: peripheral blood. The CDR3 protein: CASSEYLAGGSDTQYF. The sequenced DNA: TGTGCCAGCAGTGAATATCTAGCGGGGGGATCAGATACGCAGTATTTT.